This is a list of T cell receptor beta chains from one sample in a study of blood T cell repertoires in COVID-19. Data came from immunoSEQ multiplex PCR; TCRdb stores just in-frame clones and leaves some out. The table has more than 400,000 clones, about 85% seen once; the top ten hold 0.7%. Sequenced material: PBMCs or T cells enriched from blood (not recorded which). The receptors derive from a woman between 18 and 30 years old who had recovered from COVID-19. Both conserved end residues are part of each CDR3. The D gene is left open where the match is weak. Only part of the rows carry a size: once, few, many, or a class if the clone is expanded.

abundance: -
v_gene: TRBV7-2
d_gene: -
j_gene: TRBJ1-2
CDR3aa: CASSLGTSRYGYTF
CDR3nt: TGTGCCAGCAGCTTAGGGACTTCCCGCTATGGCTACACCTTC

abundance: -
v_gene: TRBV15
d_gene: TRBD1
j_gene: TRBJ2-5
CDR3aa: CATSRRQGQETQYF
CDR3nt: TGTGCCACCAGCCGCAGACAGGGTCAAGAGACCCAGTACTTC

abundance: -
v_gene: TRBV3-1/TRBV3-2
d_gene: TRBD2
j_gene: TRBJ2-2
CDR3aa: CASSQIRGGDIRTGELFF
CDR3nt: TGTGCCAGCAGCCAAATTCGGGGAGGGGATATTCGCACCGGGGAGCTGTTTTTT

abundance: -
v_gene: TRBV7-8
d_gene: -
j_gene: TRBJ1-2
CDR3aa: CASSPGRANYGYTF
CDR3nt: TGTGCCAGCAGCCCTGGGAGAGCTAACTATGGCTACACCTTC

abundance: -
v_gene: TRBV6-5
d_gene: -
j_gene: TRBJ1-1
CDR3aa: CASRRGVMNTEAFF
CDR3nt: TGTGCCAGCAGGAGAGGAGTTATGAACACTGAAGCTTTCTTT

abundance: -
v_gene: TRBV7-2
d_gene: -
j_gene: TRBJ2-3
CDR3aa: CASSSNRVGADTQYF
CDR3nt: TGTGCCAGCAGCTCTAACAGGGTCGGGGCAGATACGCAGTATTTT

abundance: -
v_gene: TRBV18
d_gene: -
j_gene: TRBJ2-3
CDR3aa: CASSPWGGEQTDTQYF
CDR3nt: TGTGCCAGCTCACCGTGGGGGGGCGAACAGACAGATACGCAGTATTTT

abundance: -
v_gene: TRBV6-1
d_gene: -
j_gene: TRBJ1-2
CDR3aa: CASSDTGPYGYTF
CDR3nt: TGTGCCAGCAGTGATACAGGGCCCTATGGCTACACCTTC

abundance: -
v_gene: TRBV3-1/TRBV3-2
d_gene: -
j_gene: TRBJ2-1
CDR3aa: CASSRGGNNEQFF
CDR3nt: TGTGCCAGCAGCCGTGGGGGGAACAATGAGCAGTTCTTC

abundance: -
v_gene: TRBV30
d_gene: TRBD1
j_gene: TRBJ1-5
CDR3aa: CAWNQNSWTGPGSNQPQHF
CDR3nt: TGTGCCTGGAACCAAAACTCCTGGACAGGGCCGGGGAGCAATCAGCCCCAGCATTTT

abundance: -
v_gene: TRBV5-1
d_gene: TRBD2
j_gene: TRBJ2-2
CDR3aa: CASSWGPGDSGGTGELFF
CDR3nt: TGCGCCAGCAGCTGGGGCCCCGGGGATAGCGGGGGCACCGGGGAGCTGTTTTTT

abundance: few
v_gene: TRBV11-2
d_gene: TRBD1
j_gene: TRBJ1-2
CDR3aa: CASSLDSTGGEDYGYTF
CDR3nt: TGTGCCAGCAGCTTAGATTCGACAGGGGGCGAGGACTATGGCTACACCTTC

abundance: -
v_gene: TRBV2
d_gene: TRBD1
j_gene: TRBJ1-3
CDR3aa: CASSAQGVRNTIYF
CDR3nt: TGTGCCAGCAGCGCACAGGGGGTCCGAAACACCATATATTTT

abundance: once
v_gene: TRBV2
d_gene: TRBD1
j_gene: TRBJ1-2
CDR3aa: CASSEETGGSGYTF
CDR3nt: TGTGCCAGCAGTGAAGAGACAGGGGGCAGCGGCTACACCTTC

abundance: -
v_gene: TRBV6-5
d_gene: TRBD1
j_gene: TRBJ1-6
CDR3aa: CASSPWTGDSPLHF
CDR3nt: TGTGCCAGCAGCCCCTGGACAGGGGATTCACCCCTCCACTTT

abundance: -
v_gene: TRBV6-5
d_gene: -
j_gene: TRBJ2-3
CDR3aa: CASSQGADTQYF
CDR3nt: TGTGCCAGCAGCCAGGGTGCGGATACGCAGTATTTT

abundance: -
v_gene: TRBV28
d_gene: TRBD1
j_gene: TRBJ2-7
CDR3aa: CASSFPDRGYEQYF
CDR3nt: TGTGCCAGCAGTTTCCCGGACAGGGGGTACGAGCAGTACTTC

abundance: -
v_gene: TRBV11-2
d_gene: -
j_gene: TRBJ1-3
CDR3aa: CASSLGGPGTFDGNTIYF
CDR3nt: TGTGCCAGCAGCTTAGGGGGGCCCGGGACCTTCGACGGAAACACCATATATTTT

abundance: few
v_gene: TRBV4-1
d_gene: -
j_gene: TRBJ1-2
CDR3aa: CASSQELMEGRIHGYTF
CDR3nt: TGCGCCAGCAGCCAAGAACTTATGGAGGGAAGGATACATGGCTACACCTTC

abundance: few
v_gene: TRBV5-4
d_gene: TRBD2
j_gene: TRBJ2-7
CDR3aa: CDPRGAGVDYEQYF
CDR3nt: TGTGACCCCCGAGGGGCGGGAGTGGACTACGAGCAGTACTTC

abundance: few
v_gene: TRBV3-1/TRBV3-2
d_gene: TRBD1
j_gene: TRBJ1-1
CDR3aa: CASSRGTASEAFF
CDR3nt: TGTGCCAGCAGCCGTGGGACAGCCTCTGAAGCTTTCTTT

abundance: -
v_gene: TRBV3-1/TRBV3-2
d_gene: -
j_gene: TRBJ2-3
CDR3aa: CASSPDSKRSTDTQYF
CDR3nt: TGTGCCAGCAGCCCCGACTCCAAGCGCAGCACAGATACGCAGTATTTT

abundance: -
v_gene: TRBV7-8
d_gene: -
j_gene: TRBJ1-2
CDR3aa: CASSLTRGGPYGYTF
CDR3nt: TGTGCCAGCAGCTTAACAAGGGGAGGGCCCTATGGCTACACCTTC

abundance: few
v_gene: TRBV24-1
d_gene: -
j_gene: TRBJ2-7
CDR3aa: CATSEANEQYF
CDR3nt: TGTGCCACCAGTGAGGCAAACGAGCAGTACTTC

abundance: -
v_gene: TRBV6-5
d_gene: -
j_gene: TRBJ2-5
CDR3aa: CASRDTSETQYF
CDR3nt: TGTGCCAGCAGAGACACCTCTGAGACCCAGTACTTC

abundance: once
v_gene: TRBV27
d_gene: -
j_gene: TRBJ2-7
CDR3aa: CASSIRAPTYEQYF
CDR3nt: TGTGCCAGCAGTATCAGGGCGCCCACCTACGAGCAGTACTTC

abundance: -
v_gene: TRBV28
d_gene: TRBD1
j_gene: TRBJ2-1
CDR3aa: CASSSLRTGGDEQFF
CDR3nt: TGTGCCAGCAGTTCCCTGCGGACAGGGGGCGATGAGCAGTTCTTC

abundance: -
v_gene: TRBV5-1
d_gene: -
j_gene: TRBJ2-5
CDR3aa: CASSFGTDFAETQYF
CDR3nt: TGCGCCAGCAGCTTCGGGACTGATTTCGCGGAGACCCAGTACTTC

abundance: -
v_gene: TRBV6-6
d_gene: -
j_gene: TRBJ2-5
CDR3aa: CASSYPLAPSGETQYF
CDR3nt: TGTGCCAGCAGTTACCCTTTAGCCCCTTCGGGGGAGACCCAGTACTTC

abundance: -
v_gene: TRBV6-5
d_gene: TRBD2
j_gene: TRBJ2-2
CDR3aa: CASTMTSENTGELFF
CDR3nt: TGTGCCAGCACTATGACTAGCGAGAACACCGGGGAGCTGTTTTTT

abundance: -
v_gene: TRBV5-5
d_gene: -
j_gene: TRBJ2-2
CDR3aa: CASSLGGSVGELFF
CDR3nt: TGTGCCAGCAGCTTGGGAGGTAGCGTCGGGGAGCTGTTTTTT

abundance: -
v_gene: TRBV2
d_gene: -
j_gene: TRBJ1-5
CDR3aa: CASAGTTGLNQPQHF
CDR3nt: TGTGCCAGTGCAGGGACAACGGGCCTTAATCAGCCCCAGCATTTT

abundance: -
v_gene: TRBV10-2
d_gene: TRBD2
j_gene: TRBJ2-3
CDR3aa: CASSEPRLAGGRDTQYF
CDR3nt: TGCGCCAGCAGTGAGCCCCGGTTAGCGGGGGGCCGAGATACGCAGTATTTT

abundance: -
v_gene: TRBV19
d_gene: -
j_gene: TRBJ2-1
CDR3aa: CASSIDLPRGEQFF
CDR3nt: TGTGCCAGTAGTATAGATCTCCCCCGGGGTGAGCAGTTCTTC

abundance: -
v_gene: TRBV6-5
d_gene: -
j_gene: TRBJ1-6
CDR3aa: CASGRGVNGDSPLHF
CDR3nt: TGTGCCAGCGGTAGGGGCGTAAATGGGGATTCACCCCTCCACTTT

abundance: once
v_gene: TRBV5-1
d_gene: TRBD1
j_gene: TRBJ1-5
CDR3aa: CASSSGGQGGEAQHF
CDR3nt: TGCGCCAGCAGCTCAGGCGGGCAGGGGGGTGAGGCCCAGCATTTT

abundance: -
v_gene: TRBV4-1
d_gene: TRBD1
j_gene: TRBJ1-3
CDR3aa: CASSHTPLQGLWSGNTIYF
CDR3nt: TGCGCCAGCAGCCACACACCACTACAGGGGTTATGGTCTGGAAACACCATATATTTT

abundance: once
v_gene: TRBV10-3
d_gene: TRBD1
j_gene: TRBJ1-4
CDR3aa: CAIGRQGSNEKLFF
CDR3nt: TGTGCCATCGGGAGACAGGGCTCGAATGAAAAACTGTTTTTT

abundance: -
v_gene: TRBV3-1/TRBV3-2
d_gene: TRBD1
j_gene: TRBJ1-1
CDR3aa: CASSQPLRDSRSEAFF
CDR3nt: TGTGCCAGCAGCCAACCTCTTCGGGACAGCCGGTCTGAAGCTTTCTTT

abundance: -
v_gene: TRBV5-1
d_gene: -
j_gene: TRBJ2-7
CDR3aa: CASSLYGQEGNEQYF
CDR3nt: TGCGCCAGCAGCCTCTATGGGCAGGAGGGCAACGAGCAGTACTTC

abundance: -
v_gene: TRBV10-3
d_gene: -
j_gene: TRBJ1-1
CDR3aa: CAISDLRQANTEAFF
CDR3nt: TGTGCCATCAGTGACCTCCGACAAGCGAACACTGAAGCTTTCTTT

abundance: few
v_gene: TRBV19
d_gene: TRBD1
j_gene: TRBJ1-2
CDR3aa: CASSTTGTGGPPGYGYTF
CDR3nt: TGTGCCAGTAGTACAACCGGGACAGGGGGCCCTCCTGGCTATGGCTACACCTTC

abundance: -
v_gene: TRBV30
d_gene: TRBD1
j_gene: TRBJ1-2
CDR3aa: CAWSQDRGDGYTF
CDR3nt: TGTGCCTGGAGTCAGGACAGGGGGGATGGCTACACCTTC

abundance: -
v_gene: TRBV27
d_gene: TRBD1
j_gene: TRBJ1-2
CDR3aa: CASSFRTGGGYGYTF
CDR3nt: TGTGCCAGCAGTTTTCGGACAGGGGGCGGCTATGGCTACACCTTC

abundance: -
v_gene: TRBV28
d_gene: -
j_gene: TRBJ2-7
CDR3aa: CASSPLTLRDEQYF
CDR3nt: TGTGCCAGCAGTCCCCTGACCCTCCGGGACGAGCAGTACTTC

abundance: -
v_gene: TRBV5-4
d_gene: TRBD1
j_gene: TRBJ2-3
CDR3aa: CASSARTGSSTDTQYF
CDR3nt: TGTGCCAGCAGCGCCCGGACAGGCTCAAGCACAGATACGCAGTATTTT

abundance: -
v_gene: TRBV6-2/TRBV6-3
d_gene: -
j_gene: TRBJ1-5
CDR3aa: CASSYRRGTNQPQHF
CDR3nt: TGTGCCAGCAGTTACCGAAGGGGGACCAATCAGCCCCAGCATTTT

abundance: once
v_gene: TRBV5-6
d_gene: -
j_gene: TRBJ2-7
CDR3aa: CASSSRQFSYEQYF
CDR3nt: TGTGCCAGCAGCTCTCGACAGTTCTCCTACGAGCAGTACTTC

abundance: -
v_gene: TRBV7-9
d_gene: -
j_gene: TRBJ2-7
CDR3aa: CASSLGPVQYF
CDR3nt: TGTGCCAGCAGCTTAGGTCCGGTGCAGTACTTC

abundance: -
v_gene: TRBV6-5
d_gene: -
j_gene: TRBJ2-2
CDR3aa: CASGGGVNTGELFF
CDR3nt: TGTGCCAGCGGAGGCGGGGTTAACACCGGGGAGCTGTTTTTT

abundance: -
v_gene: TRBV5-1
d_gene: -
j_gene: TRBJ2-7
CDR3aa: CASSLQPGQAYEQYF
CDR3nt: TGCGCCAGCAGCTTACAGCCGGGACAAGCCTACGAGCAGTACTTC

abundance: once
v_gene: TRBV27
d_gene: -
j_gene: TRBJ1-4
CDR3aa: CASSPPSASISTANEKLFF
CDR3nt: TGTGCCAGCAGCCCCCCTTCGGCATCGATCAGCACAGCTAATGAAAAACTGTTTTTT

abundance: -
v_gene: TRBV30
d_gene: -
j_gene: TRBJ1-5
CDR3aa: CAWSVGGSDQPQHF
CDR3nt: TGTGCCTGGAGTGTAGGGGGTTCCGATCAGCCCCAGCATTTT

abundance: -
v_gene: TRBV5-4
d_gene: TRBD1
j_gene: TRBJ2-7
CDR3aa: CASSLDRGHEQYF
CDR3nt: TGTGCCAGCAGCCTAGACAGGGGCCACGAGCAGTACTTC

abundance: -
v_gene: TRBV4-2
d_gene: TRBD2
j_gene: TRBJ2-5
CDR3aa: CASSPSQASGGEETQYF
CDR3nt: TGTGCCAGCAGCCCAAGCCAGGCTAGCGGGGGGGAAGAGACCCAGTACTTC